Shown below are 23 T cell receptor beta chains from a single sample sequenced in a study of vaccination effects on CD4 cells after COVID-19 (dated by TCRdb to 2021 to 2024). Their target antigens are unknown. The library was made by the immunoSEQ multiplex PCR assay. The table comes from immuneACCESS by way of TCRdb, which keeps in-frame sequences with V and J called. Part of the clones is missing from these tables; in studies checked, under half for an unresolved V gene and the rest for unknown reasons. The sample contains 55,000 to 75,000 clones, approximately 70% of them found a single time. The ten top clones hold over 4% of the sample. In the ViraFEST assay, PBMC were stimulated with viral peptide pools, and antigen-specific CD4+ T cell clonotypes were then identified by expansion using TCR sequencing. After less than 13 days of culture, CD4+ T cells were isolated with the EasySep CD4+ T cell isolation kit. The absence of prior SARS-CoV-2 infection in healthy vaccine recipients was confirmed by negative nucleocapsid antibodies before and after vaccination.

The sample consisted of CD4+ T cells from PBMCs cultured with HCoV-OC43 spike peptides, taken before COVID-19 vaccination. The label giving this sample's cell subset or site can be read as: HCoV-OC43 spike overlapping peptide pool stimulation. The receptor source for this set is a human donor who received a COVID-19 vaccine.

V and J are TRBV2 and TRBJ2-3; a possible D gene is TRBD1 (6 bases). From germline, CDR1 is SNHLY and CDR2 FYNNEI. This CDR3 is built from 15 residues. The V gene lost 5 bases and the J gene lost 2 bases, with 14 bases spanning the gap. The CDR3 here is CASSHRVSPTDTQYF. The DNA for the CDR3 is TGTGCCAGCAGTCACAGGGTCTCCCCCACAGATACGCAGTATTTT.

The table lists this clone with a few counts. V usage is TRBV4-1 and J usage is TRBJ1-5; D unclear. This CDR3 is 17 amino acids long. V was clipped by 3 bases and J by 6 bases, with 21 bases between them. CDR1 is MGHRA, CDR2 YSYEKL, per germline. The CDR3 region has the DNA TGCGCCAGCAGCCAGATATCGGGAGGGTCCAAAGGTCAGCCCCAGCATTTT. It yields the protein CASSQISGGSKGQPQHF.

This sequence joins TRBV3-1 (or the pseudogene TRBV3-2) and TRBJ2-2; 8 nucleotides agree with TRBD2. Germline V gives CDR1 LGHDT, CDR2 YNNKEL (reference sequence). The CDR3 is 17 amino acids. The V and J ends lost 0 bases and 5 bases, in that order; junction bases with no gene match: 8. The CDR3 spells CASSQEGRLAITGELFF. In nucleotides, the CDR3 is TGTGCCAGCAGCCAAGAGGGGAGACTAGCGATAACCGGGGAGCTGTTTTTT.

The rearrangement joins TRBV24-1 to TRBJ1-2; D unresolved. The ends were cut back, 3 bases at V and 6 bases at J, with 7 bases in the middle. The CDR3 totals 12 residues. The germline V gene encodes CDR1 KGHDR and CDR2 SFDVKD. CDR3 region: CATSDPLNGYTF. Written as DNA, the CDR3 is TGTGCCACCAGTGATCCCTTAAATGGCTACACCTTC.

This CDR3 reads CASSLGGTPEAFF. The CDR3 region has the DNA TGTGCCAGTAGTTTAGGGGGAACGCCTGAAGCTTTCTTT. This chain joins TRBV19 and TRBJ1-1; TRBD1 might be the D (6 bases). Germline V gene sequence: CDR1 LNHDA, CDR2 SQIVND (reference sequence). The CDR3 sequence is 13 residues long. Trimming took off 5 bases at V and 6 bases at J, with 13 bases between the two ends.

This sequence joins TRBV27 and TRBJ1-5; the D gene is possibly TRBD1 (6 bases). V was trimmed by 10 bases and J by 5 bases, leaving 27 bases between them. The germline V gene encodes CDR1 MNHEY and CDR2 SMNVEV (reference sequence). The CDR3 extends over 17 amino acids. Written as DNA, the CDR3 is TGTGCCACCGTACTACCCCCTGACAGGAGGGACGATCAGCCCCAGCATTTT. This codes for CATVLPPDRRDDQPQHF.

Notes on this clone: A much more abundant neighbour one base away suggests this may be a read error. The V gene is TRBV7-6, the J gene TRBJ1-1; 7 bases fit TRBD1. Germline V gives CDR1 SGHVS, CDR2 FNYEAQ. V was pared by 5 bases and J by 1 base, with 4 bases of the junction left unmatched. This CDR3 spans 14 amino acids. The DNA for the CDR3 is TGTGCCAGCAGCCCCAGGACAGGGAACACTGAAGCTTTCTTT. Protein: CASSPRTGNTEAFF.

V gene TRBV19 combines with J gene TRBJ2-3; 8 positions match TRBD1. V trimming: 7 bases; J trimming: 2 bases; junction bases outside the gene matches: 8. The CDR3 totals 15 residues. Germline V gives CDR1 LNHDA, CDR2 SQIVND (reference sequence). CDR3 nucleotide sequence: TGTGCCAGTAAAGCCTCGGGACAGGCCACAGATACGCAGTATTTT. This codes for CASKASGQATDTQYF.

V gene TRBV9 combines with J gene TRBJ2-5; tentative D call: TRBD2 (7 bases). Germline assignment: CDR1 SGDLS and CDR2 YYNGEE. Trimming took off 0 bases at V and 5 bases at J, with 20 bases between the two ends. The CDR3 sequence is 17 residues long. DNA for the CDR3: TGTGCCAGCAGCGTAGGATCGGCGGGGGCTCCGGAGGAGACCCAGTACTTC. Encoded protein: CASSVGSAGAPEETQYF.

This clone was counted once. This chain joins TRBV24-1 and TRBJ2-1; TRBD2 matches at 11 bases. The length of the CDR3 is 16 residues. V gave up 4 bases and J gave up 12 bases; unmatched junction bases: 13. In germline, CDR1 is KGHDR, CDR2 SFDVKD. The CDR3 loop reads CATSDTTSGGTRGQFF. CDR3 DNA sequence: TGTGCCACCAGTGACACAACTAGCGGGGGTACCCGGGGGCAGTTCTTC.

The CDR3: CASSRMPSEQYV. In nucleotides, the CDR3 is TGTGCCAGCAGCCGCATGCCGAGCGAGCAGTACGTC. The chain couples TRBV11-2 to TRBJ2-7; D not certain. Germline CDR1 and CDR2: SGHAT and FQNNGV. The V end was cut by 5 bases, the J end by 6 bases, with 11 bases between. The CDR3 runs to 12 residues.

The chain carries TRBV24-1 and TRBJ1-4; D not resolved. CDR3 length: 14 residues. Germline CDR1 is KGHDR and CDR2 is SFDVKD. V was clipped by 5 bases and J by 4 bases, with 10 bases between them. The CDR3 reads CATSGWLNNEKLFF. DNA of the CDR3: TGTGCCACCAGTGGTTGGCTGAATAATGAAAAACTGTTTTTT.

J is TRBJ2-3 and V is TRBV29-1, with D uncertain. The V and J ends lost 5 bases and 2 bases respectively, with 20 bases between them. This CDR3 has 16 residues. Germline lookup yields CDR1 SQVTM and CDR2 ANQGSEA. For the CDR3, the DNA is TGCAGCGTTAAAAGTCCGAGACTTCAGATCACAGATACGCAGTATTTT. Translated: CSVKSPRLQITDTQYF.

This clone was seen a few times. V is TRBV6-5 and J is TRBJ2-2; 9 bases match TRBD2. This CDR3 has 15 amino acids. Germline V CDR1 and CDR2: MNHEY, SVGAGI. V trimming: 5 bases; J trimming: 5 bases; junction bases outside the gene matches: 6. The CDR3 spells CASSLGLAPTGELFF. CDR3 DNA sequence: TGTGCCAGCAGTCTAGGACTAGCGCCGACCGGGGAGCTGTTTTTT.

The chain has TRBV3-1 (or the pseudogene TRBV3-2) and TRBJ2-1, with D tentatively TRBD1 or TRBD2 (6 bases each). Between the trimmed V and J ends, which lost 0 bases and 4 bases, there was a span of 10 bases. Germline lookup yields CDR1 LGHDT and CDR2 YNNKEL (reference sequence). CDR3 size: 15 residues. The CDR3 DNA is TGTGCCAGCAGCCAAGACGGGGGCCCGTACAATGAGCAGTTCTTC. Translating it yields CASSQDGGPYNEQFF.

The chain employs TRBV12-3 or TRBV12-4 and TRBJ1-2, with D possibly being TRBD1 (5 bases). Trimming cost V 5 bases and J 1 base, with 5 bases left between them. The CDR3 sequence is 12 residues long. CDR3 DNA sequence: TGTGCCAGCAGTGACAGTAACTATGGCTACACCTTC. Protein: CASSDSNYGYTF.

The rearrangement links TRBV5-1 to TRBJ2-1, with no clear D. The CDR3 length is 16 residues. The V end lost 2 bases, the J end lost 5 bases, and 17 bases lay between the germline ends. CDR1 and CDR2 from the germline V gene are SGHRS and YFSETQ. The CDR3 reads CASSLVVKLLNNEQFF. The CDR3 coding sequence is TGCGCCAGCAGCTTAGTCGTTAAACTACTCAACAATGAGCAGTTCTTC. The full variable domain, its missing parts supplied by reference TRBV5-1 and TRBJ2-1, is KAGVTQTPRYLIKTRGQQVTLSCSPISGHRSVSWYQQTPGQGLQFLFEYFSETQRNKGNFPGRFSGRQFSNSRSEMNVSTLELGDSALYLCASSLVVKLLNNEQFFGPGTRLTVL.

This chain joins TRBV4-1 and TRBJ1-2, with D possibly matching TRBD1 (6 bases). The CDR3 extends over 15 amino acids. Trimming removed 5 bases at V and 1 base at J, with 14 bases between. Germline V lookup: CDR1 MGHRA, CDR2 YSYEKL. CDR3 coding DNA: TGCGCCAGCAGCTTACGGGACACTAATAACTATGGCTACACCTTC. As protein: CASSLRDTNNYGYTF.

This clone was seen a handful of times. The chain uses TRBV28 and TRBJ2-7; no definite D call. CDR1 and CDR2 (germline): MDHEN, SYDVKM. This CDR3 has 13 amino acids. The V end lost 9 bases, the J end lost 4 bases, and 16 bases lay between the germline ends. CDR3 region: CASGSVGHYEQYV. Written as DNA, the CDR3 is TGTGCCAGTGGGTCGGTCGGGCATTACGAGCAGTACGTC.

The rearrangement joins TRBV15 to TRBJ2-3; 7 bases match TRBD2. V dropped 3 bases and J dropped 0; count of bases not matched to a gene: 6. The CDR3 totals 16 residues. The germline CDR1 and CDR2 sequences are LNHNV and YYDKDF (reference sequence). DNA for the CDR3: TGTGCCACCAGCAGTGATCTAGCGGCTAGCACAGATACGCAGTATTTT. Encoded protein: CATSSDLAASTDTQYF.

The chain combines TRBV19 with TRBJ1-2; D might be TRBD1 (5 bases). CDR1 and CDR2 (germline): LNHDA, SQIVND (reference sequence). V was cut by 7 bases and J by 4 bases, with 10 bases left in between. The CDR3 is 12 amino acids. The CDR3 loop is CASTEGPYGYTF. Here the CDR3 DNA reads TGTGCCAGTACGGAGGGGCCCTATGGCTACACCTTC.

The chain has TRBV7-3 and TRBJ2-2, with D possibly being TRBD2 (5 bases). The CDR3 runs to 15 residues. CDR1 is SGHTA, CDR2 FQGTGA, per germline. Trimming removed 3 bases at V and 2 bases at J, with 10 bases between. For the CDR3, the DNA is TGTGCCAGCAGCTTTTCCGGGATAAACACCGGGGAGCTGTTTTTT. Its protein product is CASSFSGINTGELFF. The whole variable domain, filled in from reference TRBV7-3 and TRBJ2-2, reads GAGVSQTPSNKVTEKGKYVELRCDPISGHTALYWYRQSLGQGPEFLIYFQGTGAADDSGLPNDRFFAVRPEGSVSTLKIQRTERGDSAVYLCASSFSGINTGELFFGEGSRLTVL.

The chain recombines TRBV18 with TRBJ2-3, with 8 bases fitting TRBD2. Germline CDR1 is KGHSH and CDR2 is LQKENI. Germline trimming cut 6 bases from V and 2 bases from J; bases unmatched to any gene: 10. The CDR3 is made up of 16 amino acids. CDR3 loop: CASSAGTRGVTDTQYF. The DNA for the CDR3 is TGTGCCAGCTCCGCCGGGACTAGGGGGGTCACAGATACGCAGTATTTT.